This entry is about one T cell receptor (beta chain). Its target is not known. The record originates from a study of response to subunit inactivated influenza vaccine. One entry per CDR3 protein results from TCRdb running MiXCR on the RT-PCR reads. The table has roughly 700,000 distinct CDR3 sequences, 11% to 15% seen once; the top ten hold less than 9%. Whole-study findings and limits: The authors put forward the suggestion that each seasonal influenza vaccination may bring in only a limited number of new T cells.

The CDR3 has 15 amino acids. V lost 6 bases to trimming and J lost 6 bases; unmatched junction nucleotides: 9. Germline V lookup: CDR1 MNHEY, CDR2 SMNVEV (reference sequence). The J gene is TRBJ2-1, the V gene TRBV27; 9 nucleotides line up with TRBD2. The starting material was PBMCs from blood, obtained approximately 15 days before vaccination. The receptor was isolated from a man in his fifties or sixties who received an inactivated influenza vaccine. The CDR3 protein is CASSTRVAGVNEQFF. The CDR3 DNA sequence: TGTGCCAGCAGCACGAGGGTAGCGGGAGTCAATGAGCAGTTCTTC.